In this sample, the clone carrying this T cell receptor (beta chain) turned up many times. The sample comes from a study of T cell repertoires in cytomegalovirus infection. The V and J ends lost 2 bases and 8 bases, in that order; junction bases with no gene match: 15. Germline V CDR1 and CDR2: SGHTA, FQGNSA. This CDR3 spans 19 amino acids. Each CDR3 protein is one row after TCRdb ran MiXCR on the reads. The sample lists more than 400,000 distinct CDR3 sequences, around 27% occurring once. The chain has TRBV7-2 and TRBJ2-1; 13 nucleotides line up with TRBD2. The sequence came from a human donor in good health (CMV status not recorded). Some clones in this sample may be carry-over from other donors' samples. The sequencing sample was made of PBMCs. The CDR3: CASSLRRGRTSGSYDEQFF. CDR3 DNA: TGTGCCAGCAGCTTACGCCGGGGGCGGACTAGCGGGAGTTACGATGAGCAGTTCTTC.